This T cell receptor beta chain was sequenced for a study of T cells in Graves' hyperthyroidism and ophthalmopathy. Study-level information: Any treatment followed the collection of peripheral blood at initial diagnosis. Study outcomes and limitations: With a median lead of roughly 6.8 months before onset, the model predicted ophthalmopathy.

No ophthalmopathy progression within 18 months constituted stable Graves' hyperthyroidism. This clonotype was counted many times. Its antigen is still unknown. This CDR3 has 14 residues. After removal of 9 bases from V and 4 bases from J, the junction contained 5 bases not matched to a gene. Germline CDR1 and CDR2: MNHEY and SVGEGT. The investigators amplified TCR beta CDR3 regions from RNA transcripts. With the HTBI primer set, the TCR CDR3 went through a first round of RT-PCR. TCRdb processed the multiplex PCR reads anew with MiXCR; each CDR3 protein has one entry. The sample carries about 420,000 distinct CDR3 sequences, around 16% recorded once.

This chain joins TRBV6-2 or TRBV6-3 and TRBJ2-1; 11 bases are shared with TRBD2. Sequences were obtained from blood. This clonotype was sampled from a woman aged 18-30 years with Graves' hyperthyroidism. CDR3 bases: TGTGCCAGTACGACTAGCGGGACTTACAATGAGCAGTTCTTC. As protein: CASTTSGTYNEQFF.